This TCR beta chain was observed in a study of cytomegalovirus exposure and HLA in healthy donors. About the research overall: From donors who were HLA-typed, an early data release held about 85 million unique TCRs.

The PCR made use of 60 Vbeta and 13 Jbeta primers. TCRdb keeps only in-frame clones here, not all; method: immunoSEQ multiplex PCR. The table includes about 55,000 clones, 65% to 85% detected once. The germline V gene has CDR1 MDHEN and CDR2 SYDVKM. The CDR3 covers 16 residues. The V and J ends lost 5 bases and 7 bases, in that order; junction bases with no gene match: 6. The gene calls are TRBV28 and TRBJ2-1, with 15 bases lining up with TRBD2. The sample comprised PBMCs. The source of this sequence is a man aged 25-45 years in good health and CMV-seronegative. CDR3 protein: CASSRTSGGARNEQFF. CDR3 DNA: TGTGCCAGCAGTAGGACTAGCGGGGGGGCAAGGAATGAGCAGTTCTTC.